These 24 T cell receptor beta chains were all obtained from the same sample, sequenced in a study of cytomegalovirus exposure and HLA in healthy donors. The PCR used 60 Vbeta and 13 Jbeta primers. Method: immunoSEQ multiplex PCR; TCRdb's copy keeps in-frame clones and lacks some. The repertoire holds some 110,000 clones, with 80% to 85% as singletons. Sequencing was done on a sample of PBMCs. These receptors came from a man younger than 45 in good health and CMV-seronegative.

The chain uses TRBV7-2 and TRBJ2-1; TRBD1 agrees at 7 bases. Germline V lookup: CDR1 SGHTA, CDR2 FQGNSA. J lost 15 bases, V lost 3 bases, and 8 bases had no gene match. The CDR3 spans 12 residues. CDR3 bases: TGTGCCAGCAGCTTGGAGACAGGGTTGAGGTTCTTC. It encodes CASSLETGLRFF.

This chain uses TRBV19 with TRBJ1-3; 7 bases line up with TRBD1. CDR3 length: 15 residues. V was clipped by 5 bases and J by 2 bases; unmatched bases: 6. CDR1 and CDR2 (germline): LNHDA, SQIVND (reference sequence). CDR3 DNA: TGTGCCAGTAGTTTGACGACAGGGCCTGGAAACACCATATATTTT. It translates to CASSLTTGPGNTIYF. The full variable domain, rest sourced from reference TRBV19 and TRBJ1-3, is DGGITQSPKYLFRKEGQNVTLSCEQNLNHDAMYWYRQDPGQGLRLIYYSQIVNDFQKGDIAEGYSVSREKKESFPLTVTSAQKNPTAFYLCASSLTTGPGNTIYFGEGSWLTVV.

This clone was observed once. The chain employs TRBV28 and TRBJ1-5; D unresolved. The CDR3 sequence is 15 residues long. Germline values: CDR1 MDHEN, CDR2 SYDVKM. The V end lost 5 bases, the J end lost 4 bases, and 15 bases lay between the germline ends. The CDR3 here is CASSAPGRVNQPQHF. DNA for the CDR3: TGTGCCAGCAGTGCCCCCGGGAGAGTTAATCAGCCCCAGCATTTT.

CDR3 protein: CASGLLDSSGGTYNEQFF. The CDR3 DNA is TGTGCTAGTGGTTTGCTCGATTCTAGCGGGGGGACCTACAATGAGCAGTTCTTC. The chain joins TRBV12-5 to TRBJ2-1; 11 bases match TRBD2. The J segment lost 2 bases and the V segment lost 2 bases, leaving 8 bases of the junction unmatched. The CDR3 has 18 amino acids. The germline gives CDR1 LGHNT, CDR2 FRNRAP.

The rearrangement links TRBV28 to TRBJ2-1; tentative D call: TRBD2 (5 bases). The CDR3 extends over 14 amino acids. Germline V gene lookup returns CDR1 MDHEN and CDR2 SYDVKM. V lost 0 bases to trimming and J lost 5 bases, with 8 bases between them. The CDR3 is CASSLWGANNEQFF. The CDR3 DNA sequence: TGTGCCAGCAGTTTATGGGGAGCGAACAATGAGCAGTTCTTC.

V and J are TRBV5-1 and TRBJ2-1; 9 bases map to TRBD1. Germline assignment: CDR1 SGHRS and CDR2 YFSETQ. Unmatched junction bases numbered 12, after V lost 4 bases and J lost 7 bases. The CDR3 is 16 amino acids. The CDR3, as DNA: TGCGCCAGCAGCGAAAAACAGGGGGCACTTAGGAATGAGCAGTTCTTC. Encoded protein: CASSEKQGALRNEQFF.

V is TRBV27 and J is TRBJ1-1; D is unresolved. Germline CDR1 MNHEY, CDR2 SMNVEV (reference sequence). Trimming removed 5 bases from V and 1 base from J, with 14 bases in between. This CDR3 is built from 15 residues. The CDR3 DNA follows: TGTGCCAGCAGTGCCTATCTAGGGAGGAACACTGAAGCTTTCTTT. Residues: CASSAYLGRNTEAFF.

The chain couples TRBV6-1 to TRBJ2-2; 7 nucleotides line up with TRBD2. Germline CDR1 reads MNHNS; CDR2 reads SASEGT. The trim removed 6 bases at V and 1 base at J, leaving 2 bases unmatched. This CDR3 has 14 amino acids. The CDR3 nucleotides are TGTGCCAGCAGACGGGGGGAGAACACCGGGGAGCTGTTTTTT. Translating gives CASRRGENTGELFF.

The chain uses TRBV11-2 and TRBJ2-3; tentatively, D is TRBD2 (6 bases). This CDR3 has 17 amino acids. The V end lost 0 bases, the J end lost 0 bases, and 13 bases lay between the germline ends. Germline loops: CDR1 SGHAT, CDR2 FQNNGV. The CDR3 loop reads CASSLDRGGVSTDTQYF. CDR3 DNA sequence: TGTGCCAGCAGCTTAGATCGGGGCGGGGTTAGCACAGATACGCAGTATTTT.

The CDR3 DNA is TGTGCCAGTAGTCCCGGGACAGGGACAATCTCCTATAATTCACCCCTCCACTTT. It codes for CASSPGTGTISYNSPLHF. This chain connects TRBV19 to TRBJ1-6; 9 positions match TRBD1. Germline trimming cut 5 bases from V and 0 bases from J; bases unmatched to any gene: 8. CDR3 length equals 18 residues. Looked up from germline, CDR1 is LNHDA and CDR2 is SQIVND (reference sequence).

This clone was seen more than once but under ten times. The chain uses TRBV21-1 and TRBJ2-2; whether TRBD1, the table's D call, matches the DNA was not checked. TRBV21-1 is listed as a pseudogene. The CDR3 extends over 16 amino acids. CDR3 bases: TGTGCCAGCAGCTCCCGTTGGACAGGGGGAATCGGGGAGCTGTTTTTT. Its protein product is CASSSRWTGGIGELFF.

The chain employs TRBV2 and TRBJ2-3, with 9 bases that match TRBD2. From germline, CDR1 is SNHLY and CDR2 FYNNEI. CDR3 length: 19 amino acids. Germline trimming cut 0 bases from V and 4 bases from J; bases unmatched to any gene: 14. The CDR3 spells CASSEAPPGKRGDSDTQYF. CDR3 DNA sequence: TGTGCCAGCAGTGAAGCCCCCCCAGGGAAGCGGGGGGACTCAGATACGCAGTATTTT.

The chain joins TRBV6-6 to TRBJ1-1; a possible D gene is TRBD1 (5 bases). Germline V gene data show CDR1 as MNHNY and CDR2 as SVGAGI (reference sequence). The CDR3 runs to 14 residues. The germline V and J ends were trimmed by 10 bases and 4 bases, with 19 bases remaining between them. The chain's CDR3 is CATVTYGGGTEAFF. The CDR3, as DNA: TGTGCCACCGTTACCTATGGGGGGGGCACTGAAGCTTTCTTT.

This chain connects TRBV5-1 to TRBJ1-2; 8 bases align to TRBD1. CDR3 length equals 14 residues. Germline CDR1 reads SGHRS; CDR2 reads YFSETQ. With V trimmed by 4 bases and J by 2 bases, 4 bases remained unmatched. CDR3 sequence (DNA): TGCGCCAGCAGCCAGGACAGGGCGAACTATGGCTACACCTTC. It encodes CASSQDRANYGYTF.

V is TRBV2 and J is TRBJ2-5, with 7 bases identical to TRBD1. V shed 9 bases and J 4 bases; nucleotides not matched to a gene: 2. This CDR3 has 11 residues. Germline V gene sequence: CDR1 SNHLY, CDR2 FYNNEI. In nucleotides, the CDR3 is TGTGCCAGTGGACAGGTAGAGACCCAGTACTTC. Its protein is CASGQVETQYF. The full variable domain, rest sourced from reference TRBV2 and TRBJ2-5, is EPEVTQTPSHQVTQMGQEVILRCVPISNHLYFYWYRQILGQKVEFLVSFYNNEISEKSEIFDDQFSVERPDGSNFTLKIRSTKLEDSAMYFCASGQVETQYFGPGTRLLVL.

The CDR3 sequence is CASLYDRDHPTEQFF. CDR3 nucleotides: TGTGCCAGCCTCTACGACAGGGATCACCCTACGGAGCAGTTCTTC. This chain joins TRBV2 and TRBJ2-1, with 7 nucleotides matching TRBD1. Germline V gives CDR1 SNHLY, CDR2 FYNNEI. Trimming at V came to 8 bases and at J to 10 bases, leaving 17 bases not matched to a gene. The CDR3 spans 15 residues.

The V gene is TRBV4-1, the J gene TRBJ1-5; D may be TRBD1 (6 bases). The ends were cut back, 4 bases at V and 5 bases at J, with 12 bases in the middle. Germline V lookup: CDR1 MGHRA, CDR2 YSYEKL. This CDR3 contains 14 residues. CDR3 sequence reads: CASSLRTDDQPQHF. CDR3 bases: TGCGCCAGCAGCCTTCGGACAGACGATCAGCCCCAGCATTTT.

The CDR3, as DNA: TGTGCCAGTAATAGAAGAAATCAGCCCCAGCATTTT. It codes for CASNRRNQPQHF. V gene TRBV19 combines with J gene TRBJ1-5, with D unclear. This CDR3 contains 12 residues. The V end lost 7 bases, the J end lost 4 bases, and 8 bases lay between the germline ends. The germline V gene has CDR1 LNHDA and CDR2 SQIVND (reference sequence).

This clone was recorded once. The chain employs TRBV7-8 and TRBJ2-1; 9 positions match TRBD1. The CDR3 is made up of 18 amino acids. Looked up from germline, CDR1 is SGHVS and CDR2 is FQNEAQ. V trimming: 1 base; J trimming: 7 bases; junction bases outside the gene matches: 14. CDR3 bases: TGTGCCAGCAGCTTAGTCAGGGCCGGGACAGGGAATATGAATGAGCAGTTCTTC. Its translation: CASSLVRAGTGNMNEQFF.

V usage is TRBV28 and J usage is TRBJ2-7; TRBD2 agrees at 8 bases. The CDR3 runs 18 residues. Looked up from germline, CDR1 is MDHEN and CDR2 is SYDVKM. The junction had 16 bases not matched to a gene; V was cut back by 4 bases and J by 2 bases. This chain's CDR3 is CASSWVGGGRSLTYEQYF. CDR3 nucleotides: TGTGCCAGCAGTTGGGTCGGGGGGGGGCGTTCCCTTACCTACGAGCAGTACTTC.

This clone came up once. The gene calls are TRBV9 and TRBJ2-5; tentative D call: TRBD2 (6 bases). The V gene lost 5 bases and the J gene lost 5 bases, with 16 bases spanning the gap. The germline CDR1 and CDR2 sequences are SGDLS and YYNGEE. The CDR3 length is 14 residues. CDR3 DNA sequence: TGTGCCAGCAGTAGGTCCTCAGGGAGGGAGACCCAGTACTTC. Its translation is CASSRSSGRETQYF.

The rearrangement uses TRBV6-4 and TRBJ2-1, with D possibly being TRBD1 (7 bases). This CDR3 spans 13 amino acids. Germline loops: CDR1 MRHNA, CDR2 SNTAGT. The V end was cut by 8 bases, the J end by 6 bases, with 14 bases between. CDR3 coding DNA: TGTGCCAGCGCCTACCAGGGGGGCAATGAGCAGTTCTTC. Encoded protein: CASAYQGGNEQFF.

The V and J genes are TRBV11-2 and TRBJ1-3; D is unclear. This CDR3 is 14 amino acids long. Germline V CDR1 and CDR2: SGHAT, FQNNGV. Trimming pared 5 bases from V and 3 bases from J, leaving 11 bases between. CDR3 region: CASSAAGIGNTIYF. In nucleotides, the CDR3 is TGTGCCAGCAGCGCCGCGGGGATTGGAAACACCATATATTTT.

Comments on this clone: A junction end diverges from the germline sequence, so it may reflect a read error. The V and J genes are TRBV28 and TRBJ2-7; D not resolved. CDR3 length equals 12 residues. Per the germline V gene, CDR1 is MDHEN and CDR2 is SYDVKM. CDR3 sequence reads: CASSSNTVSVLF. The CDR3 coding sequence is TGTGCCAGCAGCTCCAATACGGTTTCGGTCCTCTTC. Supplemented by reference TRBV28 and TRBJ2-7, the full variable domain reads DVKVTQSSRYLVKRTGEKVFLECVQDMDHENMFWYRQDPGLGLRLIYFSYDVKMKEKGDIPEGYSVSREKKERFSLILESASTNQTSMYLCASSSNTVSVLFGPGTRLTVT.